The source of this TCR beta chain is a study of spatial heterogeneity in lung cancer. Looking at the study overall: Averaged across combinations, each unique TCR and UMI pairing appeared more than ten times in raw reads, which were uncorrected.

The time point is: sample taken at primary tumor resection. Unsorted whole RNA of tumor, nontumor lung or frozen PBMC was sequenced. Samples came from roughly 75 TRACERx patients with untreated early-stage lung cancer. Findings and limits, study-wide: At resection, ubiquitous expanded tumor TCRs appeared in blood more than at follow-up.

CDR1 is MNHEY and CDR2 is SMNVEV in the germline V gene (reference sequence). V was clipped by 4 bases and J by 1 base; unmatched bases: 1. The CDR3 covers 14 residues. A unique molecular identifier was attached to every TCR cDNA molecule. TCRdb itself ran the 5' RACE reads through MiXCR, one entry per CDR3 protein. The repertoire holds 15,000 to 20,000 distinct CDR3 sequences, roughly a fifth seen once, with around a fifth in the top ten. This clonotype was picked up many times. Its antigen is not identified. The J gene is TRBJ2-3, the V gene TRBV27; 8 bases map to TRBD1. The material was PBMCs, obtained at surgery. This TCR derives from a female donor with early-stage non-small cell lung cancer. CDR3 sequence (DNA): TGTGCCAGCAGTTCGGACAGGGGCACAGATACGCAGTATTTT. Translated, it gives CASSSDRGTDTQYF.